The following is a T cell receptor (beta chain) sequence with its context. Its antigen remains unknown. The DNA is omitted, as the CDR3 cannot be located on it reliably, and the CDR3 follows TCRdb's listing. This sample is drawn from a study of cytomegalovirus exposure and HLA in healthy donors. The study's findings and limits: Later work found that TCR association rates differed between HLA loci; DRB1 had the most and HLA-C the fewest.

With 60 Vbeta and 13 Jbeta primers, the PCR was carried out. Only in-frame clones appear in the TCRdb table, and some are missing; sequencing was by immunoSEQ multiplex PCR. There are fewer than 250,000 clones in the sample; about 76% occur only once, and more than 0.35% lies in the top ten. A total of 14 residues make up the CDR3, ends included. CDR1 and CDR2 from the germline V gene are LNHDA and SQIVND (reference sequence). The sequence came from a male donor in good health and CMV-seropositive. This chain uses TRBV19 with TRBJ2-5; the table's D call of TRBD2 was not tested on the DNA. Sequencing used PBMCs. The CDR3 sequence: CASSLRAGKETQYF.